The present entry profiles one T cell receptor (beta chain) with its context. Together with a sample-barcoded 5' primer, a J-beta primer mix was included in a second PCR lasting roughly 7 to 11 cycles. Every molecule of cDNA carried a tag from a template-switch adaptor with 12 random nucleotides. TCRdb itself ran the 5' RACE reads through MiXCR, one entry per CDR3 protein. The sample records almost 800,000 distinct CDR3 sequences, roughly 64% being singletons. This sample was taken from a study of blood T cells in healthy people across ages. Study summary: About one barcoded beta molecule per two T cells was the capture yield of template switching.

The length of the CDR3 is 17 residues. Germline V gene data show CDR1 as SEHNR and CDR2 as FQNEAQ (reference sequence). The V and J ends lost 3 bases and 2 bases, in that order; junction bases with no gene match: 10. The clonotype comes from a young man in good health. Specimen: blood. The genes are TRBV7-9 and TRBJ2-3, with 8 nucleotides matching TRBD2. The CDR3: CASSFPLAANFTDTQYF. The CDR3, as DNA: TGTGCCAGCAGCTTTCCACTAGCGGCCAACTTCACAGATACGCAGTATTTT.